This TCR beta chain came from a study of response to subunit inactivated influenza vaccine (dated by TCRdb to 2017 to 2018). Turning to the overall study: Deep quantitative profiling of the T cell receptor repertoire was used in the study to follow responses to a trivalent subunit inactivated influenza vaccine.

Concerning this clonotype: Its cognate antigen has yet to be identified. No qualities accompany the bases; no much larger clone lies one base away.

The study at large found these results: According to the authors, only a limited number of new T cells may be recruited by each seasonal influenza vaccination.

The junction carries 8 bases between V and J, which are trimmed by 1 base and 4 bases respectively. The germline V gene provides CDR1 MGHDK and CDR2 SYGVNS. The cysteine opens and the phenylalanine closes a CDR3 of 13 amino acids. Just the 39-base CDR3 DNA is kept, in frame starting at base 1. The receptor library was made with RT-PCR. TCRdb lists the instrument as Illumina HiSeq 2500. TCRdb reprocessed the public reads (quality trimming at Q25 with fastp, clone calling with MiXCR) and kept in-frame beta chains. Rows with one shared CDR3 protein collapse into an entry with the most common genes and DNA. The sample yields about 190,000 distinct CDR3 sequences; approximately 15% were counted once. Of the sample, roughly 24% falls within the top ten clones.

This TCR came from a man in his fifties who received an inactivated influenza vaccine. Donor details come from another sample of the same person, matched by shared clones. The chain is encoded by TRBV25-1 joined to TRBJ2-7; the D gene assignment is ambiguous. The sample was CD8+ T cells sorted from PBMCs, taken 4 to 6 days after vaccination. The DNA reads TGTGCCAGCAGTGAATGGGGTGGTTACGAGCAGTACTTC. It specifies CASSEWGGYEQYF.